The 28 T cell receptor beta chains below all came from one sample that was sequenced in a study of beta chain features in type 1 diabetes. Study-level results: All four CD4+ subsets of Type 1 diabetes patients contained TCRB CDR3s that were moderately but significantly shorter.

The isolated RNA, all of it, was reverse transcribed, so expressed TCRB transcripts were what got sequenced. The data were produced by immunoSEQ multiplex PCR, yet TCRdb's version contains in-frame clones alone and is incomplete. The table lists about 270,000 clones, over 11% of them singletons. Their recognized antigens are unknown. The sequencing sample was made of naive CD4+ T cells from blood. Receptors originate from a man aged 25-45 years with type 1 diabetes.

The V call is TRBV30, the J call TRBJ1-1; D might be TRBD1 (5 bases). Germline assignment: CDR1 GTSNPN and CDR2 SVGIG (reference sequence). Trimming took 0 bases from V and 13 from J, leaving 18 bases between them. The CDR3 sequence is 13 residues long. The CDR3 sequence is CAWSVVDGARDFF. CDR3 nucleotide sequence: TGTGCCTGGAGTGTAGTGGATGGGGCCCGCGATTTCTTT.

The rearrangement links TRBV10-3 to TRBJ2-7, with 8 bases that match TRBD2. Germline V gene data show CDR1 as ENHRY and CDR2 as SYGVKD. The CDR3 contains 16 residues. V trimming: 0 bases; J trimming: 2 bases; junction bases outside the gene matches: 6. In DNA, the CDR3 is TGTGCCATCAGTGAGTCCGGTAGCGGGATTACCTACGAGCAGTACTTC. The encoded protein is CAISESGSGITYEQYF.

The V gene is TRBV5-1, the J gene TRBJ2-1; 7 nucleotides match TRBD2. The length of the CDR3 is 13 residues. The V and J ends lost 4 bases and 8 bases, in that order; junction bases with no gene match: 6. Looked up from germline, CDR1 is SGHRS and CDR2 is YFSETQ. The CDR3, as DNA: TGCGCCAGCAGCACGACTAGCTCCCATGAGCAGTTCTTC. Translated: CASSTTSSHEQFF.

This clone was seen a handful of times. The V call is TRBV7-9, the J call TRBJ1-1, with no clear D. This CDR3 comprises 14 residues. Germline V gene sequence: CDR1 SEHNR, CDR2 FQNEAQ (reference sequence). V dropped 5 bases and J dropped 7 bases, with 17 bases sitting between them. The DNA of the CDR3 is TGTGCCAGCAGCCAGAATTTAAAGGGAGGTGAAGCTTTCTTT. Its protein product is CASSQNLKGGEAFF. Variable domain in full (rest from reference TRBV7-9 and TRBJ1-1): DTGVSQNPRHKITKRGQNVTFRCDPISEHNRLYWYRQTLGQGPEFLTYFQNEAQLEKSRLLSDRFSAERPKGSFSTLEIQRTEQGDSAMYLCASSQNLKGGEAFFGQGTRLTVV.

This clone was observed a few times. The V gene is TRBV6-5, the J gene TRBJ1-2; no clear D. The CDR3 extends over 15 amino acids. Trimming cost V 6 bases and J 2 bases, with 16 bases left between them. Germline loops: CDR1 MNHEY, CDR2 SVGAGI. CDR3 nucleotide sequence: TGTGCCAGCAGAACCCGGACGGGAACGAACTATGGCTACACCTTC. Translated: CASRTRTGTNYGYTF.

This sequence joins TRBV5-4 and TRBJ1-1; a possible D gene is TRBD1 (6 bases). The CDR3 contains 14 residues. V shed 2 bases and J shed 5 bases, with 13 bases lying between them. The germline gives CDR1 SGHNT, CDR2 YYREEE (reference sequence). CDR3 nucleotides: TGTGCCAGCAGCTTTGGGGGGGCCTGGACTGAAGCTTTCTTT. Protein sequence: CASSFGGAWTEAFF.

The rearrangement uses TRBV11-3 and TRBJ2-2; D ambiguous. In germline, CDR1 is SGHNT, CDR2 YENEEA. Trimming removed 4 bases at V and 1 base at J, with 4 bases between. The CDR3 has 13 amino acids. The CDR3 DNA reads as TGTGCCAGCAGCTCAGTGAACACCGGGGAGCTGTTTTTT. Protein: CASSSVNTGELFF.

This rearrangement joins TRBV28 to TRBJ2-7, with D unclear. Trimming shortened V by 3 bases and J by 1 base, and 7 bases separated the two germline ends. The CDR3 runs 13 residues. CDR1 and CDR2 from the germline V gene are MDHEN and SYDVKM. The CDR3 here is CASSFRLSYEQYF. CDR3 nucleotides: TGTGCCAGCAGTTTCCGACTGTCCTACGAGCAGTACTTC.

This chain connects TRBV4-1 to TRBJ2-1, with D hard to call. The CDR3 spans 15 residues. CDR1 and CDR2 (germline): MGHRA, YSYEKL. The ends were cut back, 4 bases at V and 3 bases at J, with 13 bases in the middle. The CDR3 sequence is CASSLWLDVYNEQFF. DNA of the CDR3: TGCGCCAGCAGCCTGTGGCTAGACGTCTACAATGAGCAGTTCTTC.

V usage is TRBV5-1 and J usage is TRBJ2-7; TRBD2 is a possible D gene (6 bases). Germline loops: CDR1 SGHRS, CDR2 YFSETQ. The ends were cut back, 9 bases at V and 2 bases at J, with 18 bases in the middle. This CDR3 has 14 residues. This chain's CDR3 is CATSTGTAAYEQYF. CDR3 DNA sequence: TGCGCCACCTCGACCGGGACTGCCGCCTACGAGCAGTACTTC.

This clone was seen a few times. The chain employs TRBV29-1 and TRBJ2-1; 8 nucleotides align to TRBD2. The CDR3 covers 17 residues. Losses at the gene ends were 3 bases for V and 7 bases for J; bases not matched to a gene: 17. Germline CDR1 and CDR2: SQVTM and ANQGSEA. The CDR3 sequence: CSVDLSGVPSSFNEQFF. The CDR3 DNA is TGCAGCGTTGATCTTAGCGGGGTCCCTTCATCTTTTAATGAGCAGTTCTTC.

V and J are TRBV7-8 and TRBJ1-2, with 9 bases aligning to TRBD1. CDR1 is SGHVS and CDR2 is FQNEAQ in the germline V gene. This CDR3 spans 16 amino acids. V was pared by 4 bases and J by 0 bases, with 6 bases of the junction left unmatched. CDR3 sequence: CASSSGTGKANYGYTF. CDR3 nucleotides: TGTGCCAGCAGCTCAGGGACAGGGAAAGCTAACTATGGCTACACCTTC. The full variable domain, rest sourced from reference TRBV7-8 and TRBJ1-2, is GAGVSQSPRYKVAKRGQDVALRCDPISGHVSLFWYQQALGQGPEFLTYFQNEAQLDKSGLPSDRFFAERPEGSVSTLKIQRTQQEDSAVYLCASSSGTGKANYGYTFGSGTRLTVV.

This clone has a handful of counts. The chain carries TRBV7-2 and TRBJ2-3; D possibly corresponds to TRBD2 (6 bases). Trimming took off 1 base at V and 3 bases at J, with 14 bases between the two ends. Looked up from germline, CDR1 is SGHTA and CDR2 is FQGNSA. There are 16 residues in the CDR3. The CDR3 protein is CASSLVGGITTDTQYF. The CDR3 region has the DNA TGTGCCAGCAGCTTAGTAGGCGGGATTACAACAGATACGCAGTATTTT.

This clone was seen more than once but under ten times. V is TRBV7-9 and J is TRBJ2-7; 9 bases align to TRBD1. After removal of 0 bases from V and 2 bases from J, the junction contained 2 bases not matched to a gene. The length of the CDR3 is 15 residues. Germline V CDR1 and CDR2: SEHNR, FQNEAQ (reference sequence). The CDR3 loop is CASSLATGGPYEQYF. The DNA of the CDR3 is TGTGCCAGCAGCTTAGCTACAGGGGGCCCCTACGAGCAGTACTTC. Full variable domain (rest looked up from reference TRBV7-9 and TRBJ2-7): DTGVSQNPRHKITKRGQNVTFRCDPISEHNRLYWYRQTLGQGPEFLTYFQNEAQLEKSRLLSDRFSAERPKGSFSTLEIQRTEQGDSAMYLCASSLATGGPYEQYFGPGTRLTVT.

The CDR3 here is CASSLFLNTGELFF. CDR3 DNA: TGTGCCAGCAGCTTATTTCTGAACACCGGGGAGCTGTTTTTT. V and J are TRBV7-9 and TRBJ2-2; unclear D gene. V lost 2 bases to trimming and J lost 1 base, with 5 bases between them. Germline V CDR1 and CDR2: SEHNR, FQNEAQ (reference sequence). The CDR3 has 14 residues.

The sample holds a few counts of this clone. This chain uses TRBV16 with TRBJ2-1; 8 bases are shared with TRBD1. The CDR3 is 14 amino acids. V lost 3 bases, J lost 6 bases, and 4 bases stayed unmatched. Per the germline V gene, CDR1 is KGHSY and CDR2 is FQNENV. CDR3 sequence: CASSHRGRGNEQFF. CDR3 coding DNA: TGTGCCAGCAGCCACAGGGGGCGAGGCAATGAGCAGTTCTTC.

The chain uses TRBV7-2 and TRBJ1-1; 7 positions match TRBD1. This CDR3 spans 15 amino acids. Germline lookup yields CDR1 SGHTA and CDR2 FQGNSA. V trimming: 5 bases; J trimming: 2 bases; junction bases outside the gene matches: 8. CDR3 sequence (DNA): TGTGCCAGCAGCGCCGACAGGGTAAGAAACACTGAAGCTTTCTTT. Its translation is CASSADRVRNTEAFF.

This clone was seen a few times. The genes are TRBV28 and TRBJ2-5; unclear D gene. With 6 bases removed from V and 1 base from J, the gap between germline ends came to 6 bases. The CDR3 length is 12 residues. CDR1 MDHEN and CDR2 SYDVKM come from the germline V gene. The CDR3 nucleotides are TGTGCCAGCAGATCTAGCCAAGAGACCCAGTACTTC. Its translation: CASRSSQETQYF.

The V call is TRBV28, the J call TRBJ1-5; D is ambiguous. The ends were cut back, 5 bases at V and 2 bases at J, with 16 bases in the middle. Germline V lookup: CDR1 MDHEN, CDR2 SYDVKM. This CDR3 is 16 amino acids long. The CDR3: CASSQGPPGGNQPQHF. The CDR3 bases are TGTGCCAGCAGTCAAGGCCCCCCTGGAGGCAATCAGCCCCAGCATTTT.

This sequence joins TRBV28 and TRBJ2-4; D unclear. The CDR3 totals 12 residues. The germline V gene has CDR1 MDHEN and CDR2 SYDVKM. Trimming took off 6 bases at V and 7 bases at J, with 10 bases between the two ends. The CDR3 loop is CASSKIGNIQYF. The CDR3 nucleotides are TGTGCCAGCAGCAAGATCGGTAACATTCAGTACTTC.

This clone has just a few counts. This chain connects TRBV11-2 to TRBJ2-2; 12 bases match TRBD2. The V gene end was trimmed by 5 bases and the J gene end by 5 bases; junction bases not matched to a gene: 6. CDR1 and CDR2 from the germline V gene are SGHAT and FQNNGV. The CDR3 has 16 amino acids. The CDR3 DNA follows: TGTGCCAGCAGCCTTGGACTAGCGGGACTGACCGGGGAGCTGTTTTTT. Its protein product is CASSLGLAGLTGELFF.

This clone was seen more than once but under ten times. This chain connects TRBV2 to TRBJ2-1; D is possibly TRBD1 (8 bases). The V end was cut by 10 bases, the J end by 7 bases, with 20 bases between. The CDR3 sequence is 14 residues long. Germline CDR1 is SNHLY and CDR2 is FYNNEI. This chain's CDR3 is CATGGPGGWNEQFF. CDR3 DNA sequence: TGTGCCACCGGGGGGCCAGGGGGCTGGAATGAGCAGTTCTTC.

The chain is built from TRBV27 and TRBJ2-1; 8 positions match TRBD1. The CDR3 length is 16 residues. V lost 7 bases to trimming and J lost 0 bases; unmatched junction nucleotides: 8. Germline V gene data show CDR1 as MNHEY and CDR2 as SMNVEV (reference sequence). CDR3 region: CASTSWDRSSYNEQFF. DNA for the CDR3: TGTGCCAGCACCTCATGGGACAGGAGCTCCTACAATGAGCAGTTCTTC.

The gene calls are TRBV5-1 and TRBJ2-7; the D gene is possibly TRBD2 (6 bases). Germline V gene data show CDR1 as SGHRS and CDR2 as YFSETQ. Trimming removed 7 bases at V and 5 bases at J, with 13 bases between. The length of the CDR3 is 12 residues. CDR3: CASSGGQDEQYF. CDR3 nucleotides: TGCGCCAGCTCCGGAGGGCAGGACGAGCAGTACTTC.

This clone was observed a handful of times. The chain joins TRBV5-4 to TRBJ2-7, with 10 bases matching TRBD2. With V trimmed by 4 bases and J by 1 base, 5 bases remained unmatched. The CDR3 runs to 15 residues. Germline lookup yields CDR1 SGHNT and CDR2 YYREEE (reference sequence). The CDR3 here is CASSVTSGTSYEQYF. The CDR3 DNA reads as TGTGCCAGCAGCGTCACTAGCGGGACTTCCTACGAGCAGTACTTC. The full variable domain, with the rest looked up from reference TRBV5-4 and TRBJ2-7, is ETGVTQSPTHLIKTRGQQVTLRCSSQSGHNTVSWYQQALGQGPQFIFQYYREEENGRGNFPPRFSGLQFPNYSSELNVNALELDDSALYLCASSVTSGTSYEQYFGPGTRLTVT.

The CDR3 loop reads CASSPSRILYNEQFF. CDR3 DNA: TGCGCCAGCAGTCCCTCTAGAATCCTTTACAATGAGCAGTTCTTC. V usage is TRBV4-1 and J usage is TRBJ2-1; unclear D gene. This CDR3 comprises 15 residues. Germline V CDR1 and CDR2: MGHRA, YSYEKL. The V and J ends lost 6 bases and 4 bases respectively, with 16 bases between them.

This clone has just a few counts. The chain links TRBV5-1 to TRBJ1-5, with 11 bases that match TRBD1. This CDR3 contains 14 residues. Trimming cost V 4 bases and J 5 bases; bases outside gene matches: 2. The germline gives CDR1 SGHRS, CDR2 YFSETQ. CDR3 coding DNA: TGCGCCAGCAGCAAGGGACAGGGGGATCAGCCCCAGCATTTT. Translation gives CASSKGQGDQPQHF.

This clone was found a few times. The CDR3 loop is CSVIRQAEMNTEAFF. DNA of the CDR3: TGCAGCGTTATAAGACAGGCTGAAATGAACACTGAAGCTTTCTTT. The V call is TRBV29-1, the J call TRBJ1-1, with D tentatively TRBD1 (6 bases). V was cut by 5 bases and J by 0 bases, with 16 bases left in between. Germline V gives CDR1 SQVTM, CDR2 ANQGSEA. The CDR3 totals 15 residues.